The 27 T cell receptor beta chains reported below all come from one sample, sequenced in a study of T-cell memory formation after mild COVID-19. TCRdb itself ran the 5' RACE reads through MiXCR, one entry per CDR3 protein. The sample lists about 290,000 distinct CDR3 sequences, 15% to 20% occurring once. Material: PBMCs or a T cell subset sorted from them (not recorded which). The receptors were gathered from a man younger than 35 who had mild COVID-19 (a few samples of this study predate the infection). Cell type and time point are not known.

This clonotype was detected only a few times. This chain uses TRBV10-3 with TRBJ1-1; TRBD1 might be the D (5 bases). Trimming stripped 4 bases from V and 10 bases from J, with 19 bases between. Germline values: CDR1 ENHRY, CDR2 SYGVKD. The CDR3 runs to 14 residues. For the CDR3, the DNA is TGTGCCATCAGTGGCTCAAGGGACGGGACGGGAGCTTTCTTT. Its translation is CAISGSRDGTGAFF.

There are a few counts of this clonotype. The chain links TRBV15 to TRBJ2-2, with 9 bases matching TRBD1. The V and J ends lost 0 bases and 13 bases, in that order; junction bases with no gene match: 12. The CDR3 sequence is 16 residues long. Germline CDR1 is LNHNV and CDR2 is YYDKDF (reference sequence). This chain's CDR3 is CATSRDGDRAAPGLFF. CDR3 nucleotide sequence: TGTGCCACCAGCAGAGATGGGGACAGGGCCGCCCCGGGGCTGTTTTTT.

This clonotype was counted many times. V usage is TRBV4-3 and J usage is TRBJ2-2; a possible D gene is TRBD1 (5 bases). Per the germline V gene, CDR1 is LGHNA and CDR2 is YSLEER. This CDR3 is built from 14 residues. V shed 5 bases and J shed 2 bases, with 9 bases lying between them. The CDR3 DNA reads TGCGCCAGCAGCATAGACAGCAACACCGGGGAGCTGTTTTTT. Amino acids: CASSIDSNTGELFF.

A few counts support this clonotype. CDR3 nucleotide sequence: TGCGCCAGCAGCCAAGATCGGCGAGACTACAATGAGCAGTTCTTC. Translating gives CASSQDRRDYNEQFF. This chain connects TRBV4-3 to TRBJ2-1; D not certain. Per germline, CDR1 LGHNA and CDR2 YSLEER. The CDR3 length is 15 residues. V was pared by 0 bases and J by 3 bases, with 9 bases between.

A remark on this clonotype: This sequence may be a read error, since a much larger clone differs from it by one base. CDR3 loop: CASSLALAGDTDTQYF. The CDR3 DNA is TGCGCCAGCAGCTTGGCACTAGCGGGGGACACAGATACGCAGTATTTT. This chain joins TRBV5-1 and TRBJ2-3; 11 bases fit TRBD2. The V gene end was trimmed by 0 bases and the J gene end by 2 bases; junction bases not matched to a gene: 2. The CDR3 runs 16 residues. CDR1 is SGHRS and CDR2 is YFSETQ in the germline V gene.

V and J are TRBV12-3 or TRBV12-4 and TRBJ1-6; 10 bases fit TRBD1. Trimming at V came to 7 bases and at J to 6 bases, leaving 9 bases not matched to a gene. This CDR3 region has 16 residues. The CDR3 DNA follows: TGTGCCAGCACCCTGGGGACAGGGGCTGGTAATTCACCCCTCCACTTT. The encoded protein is CASTLGTGAGNSPLHF.

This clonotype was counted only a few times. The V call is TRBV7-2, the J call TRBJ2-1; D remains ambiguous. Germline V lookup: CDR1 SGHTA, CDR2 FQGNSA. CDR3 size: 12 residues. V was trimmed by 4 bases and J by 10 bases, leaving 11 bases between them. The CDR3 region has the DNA TGTGCCAGCAGCTCCCGAAAGCTCGAGCAGTTCTTC. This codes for CASSSRKLEQFF.

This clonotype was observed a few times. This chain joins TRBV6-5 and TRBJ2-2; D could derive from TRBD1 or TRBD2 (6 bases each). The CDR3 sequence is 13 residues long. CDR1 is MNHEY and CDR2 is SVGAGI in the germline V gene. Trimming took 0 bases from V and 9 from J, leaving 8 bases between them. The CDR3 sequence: CASSYSGGWELFF. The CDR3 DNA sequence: TGTGCCAGCAGTTACTCCGGGGGCTGGGAGCTGTTTTTT.

The CDR3 DNA reads TGTGCCAGCAGTGAACCCGAGCGGGGGGGCCCCGGGGCCAACGTCCTGACTTTC. Translating gives CASSEPERGGPGANVLTF. The chain employs TRBV6-1 and TRBJ2-6, with TRBD2 matching 10 bases. This CDR3 has 18 amino acids. V was pared by 2 bases and J by 4 bases, with 8 bases of the junction left unmatched. CDR1 is MNHNS, CDR2 SASEGT, per germline.

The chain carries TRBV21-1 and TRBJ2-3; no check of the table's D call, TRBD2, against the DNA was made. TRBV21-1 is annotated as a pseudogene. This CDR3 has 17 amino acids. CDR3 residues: CASSKASGGACTDTQYF. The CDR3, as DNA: TGTGCCAGCAGCAAAGCTAGCGGGGGGGCCTGCACAGATACGCAGTATTTT.

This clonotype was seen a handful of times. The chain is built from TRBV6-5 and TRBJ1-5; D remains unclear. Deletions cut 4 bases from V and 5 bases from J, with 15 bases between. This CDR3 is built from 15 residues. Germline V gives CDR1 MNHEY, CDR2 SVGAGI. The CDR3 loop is CASSSSAGGYQPQHF. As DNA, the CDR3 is TGTGCCAGCAGTTCAAGTGCCGGAGGGTATCAGCCCCAGCATTTT.

The DNA for the CDR3 is TGTGCCAGCTTCAACTCGGGACAAGAGACCCAGTACTTC. Its translation: CASFNSGQETQYF. V and J are TRBV6-5 and TRBJ2-5, with a tentative D call TRBD2 (5 bases). The CDR3 is 13 residues long. V lost 8 bases, J lost 2 bases, and 12 bases lay in between. The germline V gene has CDR1 MNHEY and CDR2 SVGAGI.

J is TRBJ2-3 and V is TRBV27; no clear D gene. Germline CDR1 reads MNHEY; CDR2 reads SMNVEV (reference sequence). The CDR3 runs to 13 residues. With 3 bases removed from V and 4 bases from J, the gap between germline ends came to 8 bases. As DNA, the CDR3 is TGTGCCAGCAGTTTGTCTAGTGCAGATACGCAGTATTTT. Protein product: CASSLSSADTQYF.

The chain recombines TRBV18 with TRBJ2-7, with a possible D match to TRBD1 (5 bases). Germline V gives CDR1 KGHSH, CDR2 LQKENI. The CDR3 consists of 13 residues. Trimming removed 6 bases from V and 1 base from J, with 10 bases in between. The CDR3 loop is CASSPGSSYEQYV. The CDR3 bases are TGTGCCAGCTCGCCAGGGTCGTCCTACGAGCAGTACGTC.

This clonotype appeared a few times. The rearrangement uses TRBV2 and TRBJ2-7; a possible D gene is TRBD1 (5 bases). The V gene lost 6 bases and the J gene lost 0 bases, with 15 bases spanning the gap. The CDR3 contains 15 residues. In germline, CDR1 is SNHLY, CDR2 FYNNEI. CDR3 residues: CASRDSPRSSYEQYV. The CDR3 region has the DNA TGTGCCAGCAGAGACAGCCCTAGGAGCTCCTACGAGCAGTACGTC.

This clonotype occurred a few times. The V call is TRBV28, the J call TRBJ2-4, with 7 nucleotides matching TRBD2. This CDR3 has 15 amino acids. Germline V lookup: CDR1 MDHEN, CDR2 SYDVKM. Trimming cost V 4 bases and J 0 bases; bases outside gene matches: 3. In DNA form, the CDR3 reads TGTGCCAGCAGTTGGGGGGGGATAGCCAAAAACATTCAGTACTTC. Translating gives CASSWGGIAKNIQYF. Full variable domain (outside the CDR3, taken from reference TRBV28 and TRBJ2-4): DVKVTQSSRYLVKRTGEKVFLECVQDMDHENMFWYRQDPGLGLRLIYFSYDVKMKEKGDIPEGYSVSREKKERFSLILESASTNQTSMYLCASSWGGIAKNIQYFGAGTRLSVL.

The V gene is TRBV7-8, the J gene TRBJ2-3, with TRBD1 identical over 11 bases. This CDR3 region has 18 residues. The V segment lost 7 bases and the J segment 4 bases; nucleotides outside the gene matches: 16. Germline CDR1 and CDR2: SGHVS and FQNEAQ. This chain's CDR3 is CASTSSGTGGWLADTQYF. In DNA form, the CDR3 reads TGTGCCAGCACCTCCTCGGGGACAGGGGGTTGGTTAGCAGATACGCAGTATTTT.

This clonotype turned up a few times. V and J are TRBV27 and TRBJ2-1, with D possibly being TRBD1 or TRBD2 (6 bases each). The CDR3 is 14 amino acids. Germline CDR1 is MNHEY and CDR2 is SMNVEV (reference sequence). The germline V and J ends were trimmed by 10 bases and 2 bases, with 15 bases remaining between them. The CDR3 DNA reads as TGTGCCACCTGTGAGGGGGGTACCTACAATGAGCAGTTCTTC. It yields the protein CATCEGGTYNEQFF.

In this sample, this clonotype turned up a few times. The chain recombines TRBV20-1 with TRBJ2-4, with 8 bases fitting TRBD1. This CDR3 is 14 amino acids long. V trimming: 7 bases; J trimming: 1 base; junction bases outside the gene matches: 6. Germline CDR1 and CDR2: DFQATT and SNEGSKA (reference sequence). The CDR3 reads CSGYPGGAKNIQYF. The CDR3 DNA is TGCAGTGGATATCCAGGGGGCGCCAAAAACATTCAGTACTTC.

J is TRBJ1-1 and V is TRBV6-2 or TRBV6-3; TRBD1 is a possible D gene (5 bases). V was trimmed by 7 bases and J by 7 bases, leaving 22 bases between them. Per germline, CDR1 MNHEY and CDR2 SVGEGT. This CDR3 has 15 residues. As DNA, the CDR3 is TGTGCCAGCACAGATGGGGGAACAGCGTCCTTTGAAGCTTTCTTT. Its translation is CASTDGGTASFEAFF.

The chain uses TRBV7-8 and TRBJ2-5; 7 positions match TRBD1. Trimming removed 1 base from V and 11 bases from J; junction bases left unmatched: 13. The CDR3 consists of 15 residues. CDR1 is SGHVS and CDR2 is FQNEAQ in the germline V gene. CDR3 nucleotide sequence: TGTGCCAGCAGCTTAGGGTGGACAGGCTCGAGGACGCAGTACTTC. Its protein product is CASSLGWTGSRTQYF.

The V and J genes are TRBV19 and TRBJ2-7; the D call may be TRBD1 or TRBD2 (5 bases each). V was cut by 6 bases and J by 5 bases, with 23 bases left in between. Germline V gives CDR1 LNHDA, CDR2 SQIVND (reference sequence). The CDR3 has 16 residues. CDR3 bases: TGTGCCAGTAGCTCTAGTATCGGGGCCAAGATGCACGAGCAGTACTTC. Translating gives CASSSSIGAKMHEQYF.

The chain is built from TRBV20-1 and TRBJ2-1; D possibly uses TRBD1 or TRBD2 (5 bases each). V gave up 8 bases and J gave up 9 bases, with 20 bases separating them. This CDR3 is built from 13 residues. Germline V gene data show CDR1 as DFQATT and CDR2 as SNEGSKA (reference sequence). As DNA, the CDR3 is TGCAGTTTGGGGACCCCCCAGACCTCTGAGCAGTTCTTC. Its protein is CSLGTPQTSEQFF.

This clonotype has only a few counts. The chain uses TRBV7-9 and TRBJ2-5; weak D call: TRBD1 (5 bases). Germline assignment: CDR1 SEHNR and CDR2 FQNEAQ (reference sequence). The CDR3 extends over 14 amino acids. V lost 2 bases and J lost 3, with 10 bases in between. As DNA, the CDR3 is TGTGCCAGCAGCTTAATCGACAGAAAAGAGACCCAGTACTTC. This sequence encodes CASSLIDRKETQYF.

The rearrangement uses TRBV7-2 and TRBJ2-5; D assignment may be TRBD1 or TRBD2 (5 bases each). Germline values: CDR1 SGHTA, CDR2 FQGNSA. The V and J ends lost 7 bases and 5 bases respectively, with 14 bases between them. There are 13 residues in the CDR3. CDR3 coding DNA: TGTGCCAGCACCTTTTCCGGGGCGGAGACCCAGTACTTC. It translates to CASTFSGAETQYF.

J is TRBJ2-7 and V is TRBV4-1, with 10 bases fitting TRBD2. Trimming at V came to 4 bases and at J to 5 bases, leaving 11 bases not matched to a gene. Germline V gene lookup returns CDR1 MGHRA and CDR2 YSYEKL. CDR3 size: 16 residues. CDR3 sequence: CASSPKLAGYLDEQYF. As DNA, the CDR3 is TGCGCCAGCAGCCCAAAACTAGCGGGGTACCTAGACGAGCAGTACTTC.

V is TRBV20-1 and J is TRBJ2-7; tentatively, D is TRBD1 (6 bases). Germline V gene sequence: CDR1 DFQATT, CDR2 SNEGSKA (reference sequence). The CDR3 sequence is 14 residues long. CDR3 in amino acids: CSPSWGPSTGEQYF. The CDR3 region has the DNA TGCAGCCCGAGTTGGGGGCCCTCTACGGGCGAGCAGTACTTC.